The 25 T cell receptor beta chains presented below share a single source sample, sequenced in a study of blood T cell repertoires in COVID-19. This table comes from immunoSEQ multiplex PCR, and its TCRdb copy is limited to in-frame clones, with some not included. The sample consists of about 280,000 clones, around 90% of them appearing once. Sequenced: PBMCs or T cells enriched from blood (not recorded which). The receptor set was obtained from a woman aged 18-29 years with acute COVID-19.

The V and J genes are TRBV4-1 and TRBJ2-7, with D perhaps TRBD1 (6 bases). V was trimmed by 1 base and J by 0 bases, leaving 16 bases between them. CDR1 and CDR2 from the germline V gene are MGHRA and YSYEKL. The CDR3 loop spans 17 amino acids. CDR3 in DNA: TGCGCCAGCAGCCAAGGGGTGACCGGGACAACCTCCTACGAGCAGTACTTC. This translates into CASSQGVTGTTSYEQYF.

The V gene is TRBV6-4, the J gene TRBJ2-3, with D unresolved. This CDR3 spans 15 amino acids. CDR1 and CDR2 from the germline V gene are MRHNA and SNTAGT. The germline V and J ends were trimmed by 0 bases and 4 bases, with 11 bases remaining between them. The CDR3 here is CASSDSLTLPDTQYF. As DNA, the CDR3 is TGTGCCAGCAGTGACTCTTTGACTCTACCAGATACGCAGTATTTT.

V usage is TRBV28 and J usage is TRBJ1-6; no reliable D call. V lost 2 bases and J 7 bases, leaving 18 bases between the germline ends. This CDR3 region has 17 residues. Germline values: CDR1 MDHEN, CDR2 SYDVKM. CDR3 in amino acids: CASSLGGLAPGNSPLHF. DNA for the CDR3: TGTGCCAGCAGTTTAGGCGGTCTAGCTCCAGGAAATTCACCCCTCCACTTT. Full variable domain (rest looked up from reference TRBV28 and TRBJ1-6): DVKVTQSSRYLVKRTGEKVFLECVQDMDHENMFWYRQDPGLGLRLIYFSYDVKMKEKGDIPEGYSVSREKKERFSLILESASTNQTSMYLCASSLGGLAPGNSPLHFGNGTRLTVT.

This clone occurred once. This rearrangement joins TRBV12-3 or TRBV12-4 to TRBJ1-1; possible D gene TRBD1, 6 bases. The CDR3 consists of 11 residues. Between the trimmed V and J ends, which lost 8 bases and 7 bases, there was a span of 11 bases. CDR3 sequence reads: CASVGTFEAFF. In nucleotides, the CDR3 is TGTGCCAGCGTGGGGACATTTGAAGCTTTCTTT.

The V gene is TRBV5-1, the J gene TRBJ2-5; 7 bases line up with TRBD1. The CDR3 has 14 residues. Trimming took 6 bases from V and 1 from J; bases not matched to a gene: 6. Germline values: CDR1 SGHRS, CDR2 YFSETQ. The chain's CDR3 is CASTLDRPQETQYF. DNA of the CDR3: TGCGCCAGCACCCTGGACAGGCCCCAAGAGACCCAGTACTTC.

The J gene is TRBJ1-1, the V gene TRBV7-8; D not resolved. Between the trimmed V and J ends, which lost 4 bases and 6 bases, there was a span of 15 bases. Germline V gene data show CDR1 as SGHVS and CDR2 as FQNEAQ. This CDR3 contains 14 residues. This CDR3 is CASSSTGLKAEAFF. For the CDR3, the DNA is TGTGCCAGCAGCTCAACGGGTCTTAAGGCTGAAGCTTTCTTT.

V is TRBV5-1 and J is TRBJ2-5; D unclear. Germline-derived CDR1 and CDR2 are SGHRS and YFSETQ. Trimming stripped 2 bases from V and 5 bases from J, with 7 bases between. The CDR3 has 12 amino acids. The CDR3 DNA sequence: TGCGCCAGCAGCTTCAGTTCCGAGACCCAGTACTTC. It is translated as CASSFSSETQYF.

This chain connects TRBV11-1 to TRBJ2-1; 7 bases agree with TRBD2. The CDR3 loop spans 15 amino acids. The germline gives CDR1 SGHAT, CDR2 FQDESV (reference sequence). The V segment lost 3 bases and the J segment 7 bases; nucleotides outside the gene matches: 9. The CDR3 DNA reads TGTGCCAGCAGCTTCAGGTCGCGAGCGGGGAATGAGCAGTTCTTC. Residues: CASSFRSRAGNEQFF.

The rearrangement joins TRBV25-1 to TRBJ2-1; possible D gene TRBD1, 6 bases. The CDR3 has 17 residues. Germline CDR1 and CDR2: MGHDK and SYGVNS. Trimming removed 0 bases from V and 4 bases from J, with 16 bases in between. The CDR3 DNA is TGTGCCAGCAGTGAATATAGTTGGGGGCTTAGGTACAATGAGCAGTTCTTC. Translated: CASSEYSWGLRYNEQFF.

This clone appeared a single time. The chain recombines TRBV6-2 or TRBV6-3 with TRBJ2-3, with TRBD2 matching over 12 bases. CDR1 is MNHEY, CDR2 SVGEGT, per germline. V trimming: 5 bases; J trimming: 4 bases; junction bases outside the gene matches: 7. CDR3 length: 16 amino acids. The CDR3 sequence is CASSTPRLAGADTQYF. For the CDR3, the DNA is TGTGCCAGCAGTACGCCGAGACTAGCGGGAGCAGATACGCAGTATTTT.

The V call is TRBV10-2, the J call TRBJ1-6, with D uncertain. The CDR3 totals 16 residues. From germline, CDR1 is WSHSY and CDR2 SAAADI. Trimming pared 0 bases from V and 0 bases from J, leaving 6 bases between. DNA of the CDR3: TGCGCCAGCAGTGAGTCGCGGAGCTCCTATAATTCACCCCTCCACTTT. Translating it yields CASSESRSSYNSPLHF.

The J gene is TRBJ2-3, the V gene TRBV7-9; D perhaps matches TRBD2 (7 bases). V lost 5 bases and J 4 bases, leaving 16 bases between the germline ends. Germline V gene data show CDR1 as SEHNR and CDR2 as FQNEAQ (reference sequence). The CDR3 has 15 amino acids. The CDR3 nucleotides are TGTGCCAGCAGCACAGTGGGGGGGCGCGCAGATACGCAGTATTTT. This codes for CASSTVGGRADTQYF. The full variable domain, its missing parts supplied by reference TRBV7-9 and TRBJ2-3, is DTGVSQNPRHKITKRGQNVTFRCDPISEHNRLYWYRQTLGQGPEFLTYFQNEAQLEKSRLLSDRFSAERPKGSFSTLEIQRTEQGDSAMYLCASSTVGGRADTQYFGPGTRLTVL.

The genes are TRBV25-1 and TRBJ1-2; D gene ambiguous. CDR1 MGHDK and CDR2 SYGVNS come from the germline V gene. Deletions cut 4 bases from V and 4 bases from J, with 10 bases between. This CDR3 is built from 13 residues. The CDR3 coding sequence is TGTGCCAGCAGTGTGGACGGACTCTATGGCTACACCTTC. Protein product: CASSVDGLYGYTF.

This chain connects TRBV10-3 to TRBJ2-7; D is perhaps TRBD1 (6 bases). This CDR3 has 12 residues. The germline gives CDR1 ENHRY, CDR2 SYGVKD. Trimming pared 3 bases from V and 5 bases from J, leaving 8 bases between. The CDR3 region has the DNA TGTGCCATCAGTGACCAGGGGCACGAGCAGTACTTC. Its protein product is CAISDQGHEQYF.

V usage is TRBV6-2 or TRBV6-3 and J usage is TRBJ2-2; 8 nucleotides match TRBD1. Germline V gene sequence: CDR1 MNHEY, CDR2 SVGEGT. Trimming removed 5 bases from V and 4 bases from J; junction bases left unmatched: 0. This CDR3 has 13 amino acids. CDR3 sequence: CASSDRGTGELFF. The DNA of the CDR3 is TGTGCCAGCAGTGACAGGGGCACCGGGGAGCTGTTTTTT.

The chain employs TRBV18 and TRBJ1-1, with 10 bases that match TRBD1. Germline-derived CDR1 and CDR2 are KGHSH and LQKENI. The V and J ends lost 5 bases and 4 bases, in that order; junction bases with no gene match: 7. The CDR3 contains 15 residues. CDR3 amino acids: CASSRDRGLFTEAFF. CDR3 nucleotides: TGTGCCAGCTCAAGAGACAGGGGGCTTTTCACTGAAGCTTTCTTT.

The chain links TRBV27 to TRBJ1-4; 7 nucleotides align to TRBD1. Losses at the gene ends were 6 bases for V and 2 bases for J; bases not matched to a gene: 0. This CDR3 spans 13 amino acids. Germline-derived CDR1 and CDR2 are MNHEY and SMNVEV (reference sequence). The CDR3 loop is CASSRGTNEKLFF. CDR3 DNA: TGTGCCAGCAGCAGGGGGACTAATGAAAAACTGTTTTTT.

The rearrangement joins TRBV12-5 to TRBJ1-2; 9 positions match TRBD1. Germline V gene data show CDR1 as LGHNT and CDR2 as FRNRAP. The J segment lost 8 bases and the V segment lost 6 bases, leaving 7 bases of the junction unmatched. This CDR3 is built from 13 residues. In nucleotides, the CDR3 is TGTGCTAGTGGAAAGGGACAGGGAGGCGGCTACACCTTC. It specifies CASGKGQGGGYTF.

This chain joins TRBV30 and TRBJ1-3, with D possibly matching TRBD1 (6 bases). Germline-derived CDR1 and CDR2 are GTSNPN and SVGIG (reference sequence). This CDR3 contains 14 residues. Trimming pared 4 bases from V and 2 bases from J, leaving 12 bases between. CDR3 DNA: TGTGCCTGGACTTCAGGGGTGCCTGGAAACACCATATATTTT. Protein product: CAWTSGVPGNTIYF.

The V gene is TRBV11-2, the J gene TRBJ2-2, with 15 bases lining up with TRBD2. The germline CDR1 and CDR2 sequences are SGHAT and FQNNGV. Trimming removed 2 bases from V and 5 bases from J; junction bases left unmatched: 6. The CDR3 covers 18 residues. The CDR3 DNA follows: TGTGCCAGCAGCTTAAGGACTAGCGGGAGGGCCGGGACCGGGGAGCTGTTTTTT. Residues: CASSLRTSGRAGTGELFF.

The chain couples TRBV27 to TRBJ2-7; 8 bases are a match to TRBD2. V gave up 3 bases and J gave up 6 bases; unmatched junction bases: 7. CDR3 length: 14 residues. Per the germline V gene, CDR1 is MNHEY and CDR2 is SMNVEV (reference sequence). The CDR3 coding sequence is TGTGCCAGCAGTTTTACGCGGGAGGCGGGCGAGCAGTACTTC. It specifies CASSFTREAGEQYF.

This chain links TRBV7-8 with TRBJ1-2, with D perhaps TRBD1 (5 bases). Germline V lookup: CDR1 SGHVS, CDR2 FQNEAQ. The V end was cut by 3 bases, the J end by 8 bases, with 10 bases between. This CDR3 comprises 12 residues. CDR3 sequence (DNA): TGTGCCAGCAGCTTTGGGGGGGACGGCTACACCTTC. Translation gives CASSFGGDGYTF.

This chain connects TRBV28 to TRBJ2-7; the match to TRBD1 covers 11 bases. Germline CDR1 and CDR2: MDHEN and SYDVKM. Losses at the gene ends were 5 bases for V and 3 bases for J; bases not matched to a gene: 6. The CDR3 covers 15 residues. CDR3 in amino acids: CASSPWTGGIYEQYF. CDR3 bases: TGTGCCAGCAGTCCTTGGACAGGGGGCATCTACGAGCAGTACTTC.

The chain uses TRBV6-2 or TRBV6-3 and TRBJ1-5; TRBD1 matches at 8 bases. The germline V gene encodes CDR1 MNHEY and CDR2 SVGEGT. The CDR3 has 17 residues. The ends lost 3 bases at V and 7 bases at J; junction bases unmatched: 14. This chain's CDR3 is CASSYGRGRGGWQPQHF. The CDR3 DNA follows: TGTGCCAGCAGTTATGGCAGGGGGCGAGGGGGCTGGCAGCCCCAGCATTTT.

The V and J genes are TRBV7-9 and TRBJ1-3; perhaps TRBD1 as D (6 bases). Per germline, CDR1 SEHNR and CDR2 FQNEAQ (reference sequence). The CDR3 spans 16 residues. Between the trimmed V and J ends, which lost 4 bases and 0 bases, there was a span of 13 bases. CDR3 DNA: TGTGCCAGCAGCTCGGACAGATGGGACTCTGGAAACACCATATATTTT. Its translation: CASSSDRWDSGNTIYF.